The clone carrying this T cell receptor (beta chain) is medium-sized in the sample. No antigen is known for it. This sample is drawn from a study of PD-1 blockade in classical Hodgkin lymphoma. Study-wide results and limits: CD4+ TCR diversity, unlike CD8+, climbed significantly by C4D1. Relative to healthy donors, newly diagnosed patients reportedly had lower baseline TCR diversity, which was reported as lower still in relapsed/refractory patients.

Trimming stripped 6 bases from V and 5 bases from J, with 7 bases between. Germline V lookup: CDR1 SNHLY, CDR2 FYNNEI. The CDR3 runs to 11 residues. Relapse after autologous stem cell transplantation occurred in every patient, and brentuximab vedotin exposure varied. TCRdb's table, derived via immunoSEQ multiplex PCR, lists solely in-frame clones and lacks some. The repertoire holds fewer than 100,000 clones, with around 90% as singletons. This chain connects TRBV2 to TRBJ1-1; D is unclear. The source material was peripheral blood mononuclear cells (PBMCs), sampled at baseline. The receptor comes from a human donor with classical Hodgkin lymphoma. The CDR3 DNA reads TGTGCCAGCAGGGAATATACTGAAGCTTTCTTT. This sequence encodes CASREYTEAFF.